This T cell receptor beta chain comes out of a study of cytomegalovirus exposure and HLA in healthy donors. Whole-study context: An analysis done earlier identified approximately 120 million unique TCR beta sequences from about 179 million T cells.

Study outcomes and limitations: Of the V segments, some could not be distinguished, including TRBV6-2 and TRBV6-3, and were excluded. The authors assumed roughly uniform sequencing depth across donors for presence/absence analyses.

The V gene lost 1 base and the J gene lost 4 bases, with 16 bases spanning the gap. Germline V lookup: CDR1 SEHNR, CDR2 FQNEAQ (reference sequence). This CDR3 comprises 16 residues. The PCR employed 60 Vbeta primers together with 13 Jbeta primers. Sequencing used immunoSEQ multiplex PCR; TCRdb keeps in-frame clones, though not all of them. This repertoire shows some 180,000 clones, roughly 10% found once; its top ten account for 1% to 1.5%. Of note for this clone: Its specificity is not known.

The V gene is TRBV7-9, the J gene TRBJ1-1, with D tentatively TRBD1 (5 bases). This TCR was recovered from a woman aged 25 to 39 in good health and CMV-seropositive. The sequencing input was PBMCs. CDR3 sequence reads: CASSLEVGSGTTEAFF. CDR3 nucleotide sequence: TGTGCCAGCAGCTTAGAGGTGGGCAGCGGGACCACTGAAGCTTTCTTT.